The sequence of this T cell receptor (beta chain) was determined in a study of T cells in Graves' hyperthyroidism and ophthalmopathy. Study findings and constraints: The model made its ophthalmopathy prediction, and onset followed a median approximately 7 months later.

This clonotype occurred many times. Antigen specificity is unknown. Graves' hyperthyroidism showing no ophthalmopathy progression within 18 months was considered stable. The study excluded patients with uncontrolled infection, other autoimmune disease, pregnancy or lactation. Diagnoses were made from clinical symptoms, serum measures (thyroxine and TRAb), thyroid ultrasound and orbital computed tomography. The source material, RNA transcripts, was used to amplify TCR beta CDR3 regions. The HTBI primer set was used in a first-round RT-PCR of the TCR CDR3. TCRdb recomputed calls from the multiplex PCR reads with MiXCR, one row per CDR3 protein. The sample comprises around 480,000 distinct CDR3 sequences, 13% to 15% of which are singletons, and 17% rests with the top ten. Germline lookup yields CDR1 LGHDT and CDR2 YNNKEL (reference sequence). Trimming cost V 0 bases and J 0 bases, with 0 bases left between them. This CDR3 has 14 amino acids.

The sequencing sample was made of blood. The genes are TRBV3-1 and TRBJ2-6; D gene unclear. The TCR comes from a woman in her late teens or twenties with Graves' hyperthyroidism. The CDR3 reads CASSQDSGANVLTF. In nucleotides, the CDR3 is TGTGCCAGCAGCCAAGACTCTGGGGCCAACGTCCTGACTTTC.